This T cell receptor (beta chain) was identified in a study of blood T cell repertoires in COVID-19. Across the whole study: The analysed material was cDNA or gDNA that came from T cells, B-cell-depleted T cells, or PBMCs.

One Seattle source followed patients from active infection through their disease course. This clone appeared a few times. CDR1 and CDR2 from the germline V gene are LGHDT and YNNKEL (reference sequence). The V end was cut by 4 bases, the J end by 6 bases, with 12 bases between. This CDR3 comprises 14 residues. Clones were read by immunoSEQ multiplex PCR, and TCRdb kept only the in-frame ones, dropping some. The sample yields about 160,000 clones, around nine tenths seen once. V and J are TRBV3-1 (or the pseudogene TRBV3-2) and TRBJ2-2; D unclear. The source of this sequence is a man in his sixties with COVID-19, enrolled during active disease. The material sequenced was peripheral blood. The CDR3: CASSPFQASGELFF. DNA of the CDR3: TGTGCCAGCAGCCCCTTTCAGGCGTCCGGGGAGCTGTTTTTT.